This T cell receptor (beta chain) came from a study of T cell responses to AZD1222 COVID-19 vaccine. As for the study in general: Second doses were pooled across both intervals (about 4 or about 12 weeks).

Of note for this clone: Its antigen remains unidentified.

Whole-study findings and limits: Donors were largely white British and mainly female; clonal diversity was possibly underestimated.

V lost 6 bases, J lost 1 base, and 10 bases lay in between. This CDR3 is 14 amino acids long. The V gene's germline CDR1 is KGHSH and CDR2 LQKENI. The assay was immunoSEQ multiplex PCR, and TCRdb's table has in-frame clones only and misses some. The sample consists of 120,000 to 150,000 clones, about 91% of them appearing once. The clonotype was recovered from an adult in good health. The sequencing used peripheral blood, collected on day 0 of AZD1222 vaccination. J is TRBJ1-5 and V is TRBV18; D not resolved. CDR3 residues: CASSPAVSNQPQHF. In nucleotides, the CDR3 is TGTGCCAGCTCCCCGGCGGTAAGCAATCAGCCCCAGCATTTT.